This T cell receptor (beta chain) was obtained from a study of shared clonotypes between healthy human individuals. Clones were read by immunoSEQ multiplex PCR, and TCRdb kept only the in-frame ones, dropping some. The sample lists about 770,000 clones, over 55% occurring once. Researchers partitioned CD4+ cells into CD45RA+ naive and CD45RA-negative memory subsets. Germline assignment: CDR1 SGHRS and CDR2 YFSETQ. The CDR3 extends over 13 amino acids. V lost 4 bases, J lost 0 bases, and 7 bases lay in between. The clonotype comes from a woman aged 25 to 45 in good health. The gene calls are TRBV5-1 and TRBJ1-2; D might be TRBD1 (5 bases). Sequencing was performed on memory CD4+ T cells sorted from blood. Subset: CD45RA-negative fraction. The CDR3 sequence is CASSDSPNYGYTF. The CDR3 nucleotides read TGCGCCAGCAGCGACAGTCCTAACTATGGCTACACCTTC.